This entry describes one T cell receptor (beta chain). No antigen is known for it. These data originate in a study of T cells in localized non-small cell lung cancer. Produced via immunoSEQ multiplex PCR; TCRdb's table is partial and in-frame only. The sample contains under 40,000 clones, approximately 72% of which appear only once. The CDR3 is 12 amino acids. Broader study findings: Heterogeneity remains possible, as sequencing covered one tumor region only. Median detection of top 100 tumor clones in adjacent lung was 57 clones. Maximal T cell clonality occurred in uninvolved adjacent lung, with tumor ranking below it.

The receptor comes from a male donor at least 60 years old with stage II squamous cell lung carcinoma. V gene TRBV21-1 combines with J gene TRBJ2-7; no check of the table's D call, TRBD2, against the DNA was made. TRBV21-1 is a listed pseudogene. The sample here was peripheral blood, taken before any cancer treatment. This CDR3 is CASSPNGGEQYF. CDR3 nucleotides: TGTGCCAGCAGCCCCAATGGAGGCGAGCAGTACTTC.